Listed below are T cell receptor beta chains from one sample, sequenced in a study of blood T cells in healthy people across ages. TCRdb itself ran the 5' RACE reads through MiXCR, one entry per CDR3 protein. The sample holds approximately 960,000 distinct CDR3 sequences, almost 30% seen once. These same records also appear under a second study, on T cells of mothers and their children.

Sequences were obtained from blood. These receptors all come from a woman aged 40 to 50 in good health. Both conserved end residues are part of each CDR3. A D gene is named only where the DNA matches it firmly. Clone size is not always given. Where it is, it says once, few, many or a class for expanded clones.

>many|TRBJ2-5|TRBV10-3|TRBD1
CAIKGQAEETQYF
TGTGCCATCAAGGGACAGGCGGAGGAGACCCAGTACTTC
>many|TRBJ2-1|TRBV7-2|TRBD2
CASSLGMRRLAVLGEQFF
TGTGCCAGCAGCTTAGGTATGCGGCGACTAGCAGTTCTCGGTGAGCAGTTCTTC
>NA|TRBJ2-1|TRBV9|NA
CASSDDGGIFDEQFF
TGTGCCAGCAGCGATGACGGTGGGATTTTCGACGAGCAGTTCTTC
>many|TRBJ2-1|TRBV20-1|NA
CSARADSSYNEQFF
TGCAGTGCTAGAGCTGACAGTTCCTACAATGAGCAGTTCTTC
>few|TRBJ1-2|TRBV20-1|NA
CSAPWPPSGDGYTF
TGCAGTGCTCCCTGGCCCCCTTCTGGGGATGGCTACACCTTC
>NA|TRBJ2-5|TRBV2|NA
CASRRLVRETQYF
TGTGCCAGCAGACGACTAGTACGAGAGACCCAGTACTTC
>NA|TRBJ2-3|TRBV3-1|NA
CASSQDLATGSTDTQYF
TGTGCCAGCAGCCAAGATCTAGCGACGGGGAGCACAGATACGCAGTATTTT
>few|TRBJ2-3|TRBV19|TRBD2
CASTRTSSSTDTQYF
TGTGCCAGTACGCGGACTAGCTCAAGCACAGATACGCAGTATTTT
>once|TRBJ1-1|TRBV9|TRBD1
CASSVRPGTGRGTEAFF
TGTGCCAGCAGCGTACGTCCCGGGACAGGGAGAGGCACTGAAGCTTTCTTT
>NA|TRBJ1-5|TRBV2|NA
CASSEQRLAGRPQHF
TGTGCCAGCAGTGAACAGAGACTAGCAGGGCGGCCCCAGCATTTT
>once|TRBJ2-6|TRBV6-1|NA
CASSEGDGVGANVLTF
TGTGCCAGCAGTGAAGGGGATGGGGTCGGGGCCAACGTCCTGACTTTC
>many|TRBJ2-1|TRBV3-1|NA
CASSPGRGGLGEQFF
TGTGCCAGCAGCCCGGGACGAGGGGGGCTCGGTGAGCAGTTCTTC
>NA|TRBJ1-2|TRBV5-5|TRBD1
CASSLTGQGSNYGYTF
TGTGCCAGCAGCTTGACAGGACAGGGTAGCAACTATGGCTACACCTTC
>NA|TRBJ2-7|TRBV11-2|TRBD2
CASSEGLAGVSHYEQYF
TGTGCCAGCAGCGAGGGACTAGCGGGGGTATCGCACTACGAGCAGTACTTC
>NA|TRBJ1-2|TRBV27|TRBD1
CASRSDRVGGYTF
TGTGCCAGCAGATCTGACAGGGTGGGAGGCTACACCTTC
>few|TRBJ2-4|TRBV7-2|TRBD2
CASSLAAGVNEQYF
TGTGCCAGCAGCTTAGCGGCGGGGGTCAATGAGCAGTACTTC
>few|TRBJ1-2|TRBV4-2|TRBD1
CASSLSWSDRGYGYTF
TGTGCCAGCAGCCTAAGTTGGAGTGACAGGGGCTATGGCTACACCTTC
>few|TRBJ1-5|TRBV6-1|NA
CASSAVGVPQPQHF
TGTGCCAGCAGCGCCGTCGGGGTTCCTCAGCCCCAGCATTTT
>NA|TRBJ2-1|TRBV2|NA
CASTPMRISESYNEQFF
TGTGCCAGCACCCCGATGAGGATCTCTGAATCCTACAATGAGCAGTTCTTC
>many|TRBJ2-7|TRBV20-1|TRBD1
CSAREETGFREQYF
TGCAGTGCTAGAGAAGAGACAGGGTTCCGCGAGCAGTACTTC
>NA|TRBJ1-3|TRBV5-1|TRBD1
CASSLSGQGGNTIYF
TGCGCCAGCAGCTTGAGCGGACAGGGTGGAAACACCATATATTTT
>NA|TRBJ2-6|TRBV19|NA
CASLTTGLSGANVLTF
TGTGCCAGTCTTACGACAGGCCTCTCTGGGGCCAACGTCCTGACTTTC
>many|TRBJ1-2|TRBV29-1|TRBD1
CSVDPTGGGSGYTF
TGCAGCGTTGACCCGACAGGGGGCGGCTCTGGCTACACCTTC
>few|TRBJ2-6|TRBV18|NA
CASSPKNLLSSGANVLTF
TGTGCCAGCTCACCAAAAAACTTGCTAAGCTCTGGGGCCAACGTCCTGACTTTC
>NA|TRBJ1-6|TRBV18|NA
CASSPQGQGGLPLHF
TGTGCCAGCTCACCACAAGGGCAGGGTGGTTTACCCCTCCACTTT
>NA|TRBJ1-6|TRBV10-3|TRBD1
CAITPTGSPYSPLHF
TGTGCCATCACTCCGACAGGGAGTCCGTATTCACCCCTCCACTTT
>NA|TRBJ2-4|TRBV6-2/TRBV6-3|TRBD2
CASSPPGTSGHKNIQYF
TGTGCCAGCAGTCCCCCCGGGACTAGCGGGCACAAAAACATTCAGTACTTC
>many|TRBJ1-6|TRBV5-1|TRBD1
CASSPDRGLKAASPLHF
TGCGCCAGCAGCCCGGACAGGGGGCTAAAGGCTGCTTCACCCCTCCACTTT
>many|TRBJ1-2|TRBV30|NA
CAWSAQSGGYTF
TGTGCCTGGAGTGCACAGTCCGGTGGCTACACCTTC
>NA|TRBJ2-3|TRBV28|NA
CASGRGYGSTDTQYF
TGTGCCAGTGGTCGGGGATACGGTAGCACAGATACGCAGTATTTT
>many|TRBJ2-7|TRBV20-1|NA
CSASKAQGYEQYF
TGCAGTGCTAGTAAGGCGCAGGGTTACGAGCAGTACTTC
>many|TRBJ2-7|TRBV7-2|TRBD2
CASSREGLVFEQYF
TGTGCCAGCAGCCGCGAGGGACTAGTTTTCGAGCAGTACTTC
>many|TRBJ2-5|TRBV7-2|TRBD2
CASSFQRGVVETQYF
TGTGCCAGCAGCTTCCAGCGGGGGGTCGTAGAGACCCAGTACTTC
>many|TRBJ2-1|TRBV27|TRBD1
CASSGQGAWNEQFF
TGTGCCAGCAGTGGACAGGGGGCTTGGAATGAGCAGTTCTTC
>NA|TRBJ2-5|TRBV24-1|TRBD1
CATSDGGTGGWETQYF
TGTGCCACCAGTGATGGCGGGACAGGGGGCTGGGAGACCCAGTACTTC
>many|TRBJ2-1|TRBV29-1|TRBD1
CSVEEGTGPGGEQFF
TGCAGCGTTGAAGAAGGGACAGGGCCTGGTGGTGAGCAGTTCTTC
>NA|TRBJ1-1|TRBV12-3/TRBV12-4|NA
CASGQGGSFSEAFF
TGTGCCAGCGGGCAGGGAGGAAGTTTCTCTGAAGCTTTCTTT
>few|TRBJ2-1|TRBV15|TRBD1
CATSVGTGTYNEQFF
TGTGCCACCAGCGTCGGGACAGGGACCTACAATGAGCAGTTCTTC
>NA|TRBJ1-1|TRBV5-1|TRBD1
CASSSLRDRGNTKAFF
TGCGCCAGCAGCTCCCTACGTGACAGGGGGAACACTAAAGCTTTCTTT
>few|TRBJ1-2|TRBV14|NA
CASSQDIGSRGYGYTF
TGTGCCAGCAGCCAAGATATTGGCTCGAGGGGCTATGGCTACACCTTC
>NA|TRBJ2-3|TRBV6-1|NA
CASSEALQGGTDTQYF
TGTGCCAGCAGTGAAGCATTGCAGGGTGGCACAGATACGCAGTATTTT
>few|TRBJ2-1|TRBV6-5|NA
CASSYGRSLEQFF
TGTGCCAGCAGTTACGGACGGTCTCTTGAGCAGTTCTTC
>many|TRBJ2-4|TRBV12-3/TRBV12-4|TRBD2
CASSSGRADIQYF
TGTGCCAGCAGTTCCGGGAGGGCGGACATTCAGTACTTC
>few|TRBJ2-7|TRBV28|NA
CASSLRRQSYEQYF
TGTGCCAGCAGTTTGCGGAGACAGAGCTACGAGCAGTACTTC
>few|TRBJ1-2|TRBV20-1|TRBD1
CSADPIGRGRDGYTF
TGCAGTGCTGACCCTATCGGCAGGGGGCGGGATGGCTACACCTTC
>NA|TRBJ2-3|TRBV12-3/TRBV12-4|TRBD2
CASSLMRIAGSDAQYF
TGTGCCAGCAGTTTAATGCGGATAGCGGGCTCAGATGCGCAGTATTTC
>many|TRBJ2-3|TRBV20-1|NA
CSLNPPRLGTDTQYF
TGCAGTCTTAACCCCCCCCGGCTGGGCACAGATACGCAGTATTTT
>NA|TRBJ1-1|TRBV4-1|NA
CASSPPGSRTEAFF
TGCGCCAGCAGCCCTCCGGGGAGCCGGACTGAAGCTTTCTTT
>many|TRBJ1-2|TRBV28|TRBD1
CASSYTGTGPFGYTF
TGTGCCAGCAGTTATACTGGGACAGGGCCCTTTGGCTACACCTTC